This T cell receptor (beta chain) was recorded in a study of cytomegalovirus exposure and HLA in healthy donors. Findings and caveats of the study: Per published accounts, TCR beta sequences correctly predicted the HLA-A and HLA-B alleles of most subjects. TRBV6-2, TRBV6-3 and some other V segments were unresolvable in 87-base-pair reads. Some highly shared sequence variants likely arose as a pipeline artifact.

The PCR made use of 60 Vbeta and 13 Jbeta primers. Assay: immunoSEQ multiplex PCR; the TCRdb copy retains only in-frame clones and omits some. The table records approximately 140,000 clones, 70% to 80% of them present only once. Each of the donors was a healthy bone marrow donor. The CDR3 covers 14 residues. Germline V gene lookup returns CDR1 MNHEY and CDR2 SVGAGI. J gave up 7 bases and V 2 bases, and 6 bases lay outside the gene matches. Comments on this clone: Its antigen is still unknown.

Sequencing was carried out using PBMCs. The V gene is TRBV6-5, the J gene TRBJ1-1; 8 bases are shared with TRBD1. This receptor was identified in a woman aged 45-59 years in good health and CMV-seronegative. Here the CDR3 reads CASSYKAGGLEAFF. The CDR3 coding sequence is TGTGCCAGCAGTTACAAGGCAGGGGGCCTTGAAGCTTTCTTT.